This T cell receptor (beta chain) was captured by sequencing in a study of blood T cell repertoires in COVID-19. About the study: Samples taken during acute and convalescent COVID-19 were collected in the United States, Italy and Spain. Nucleic acid was either cDNA or gDNA, and it came from T cells, B-cell-depleted T cells, or PBMCs.

Recruits, aged roughly 18 to 100 years, lived in 24 US areas. Under the authors' procedure: Reference gene primer amplification yielded estimated nucleated cell counts. Assay used: immunoSEQ multiplex PCR; TCRdb lists only in-frame clones, some missing. V and J calls and clone size come straight from that table; D and trimming were deduced from the DNA. The sample records roughly 380,000 clones, approximately 91% being singletons. Trimming pared 10 bases from V and 2 bases from J, leaving 18 bases between. Germline V gene lookup returns CDR1 LNHDA and CDR2 SQIVND (reference sequence). CDR3 length: 15 residues.

The J gene is TRBJ1-5, the V gene TRBV19; weak D call: TRBD1 (6 bases). Sequencing used PBMCs or T cells enriched from blood (not recorded which). This sequence originates from a woman younger than 45 who had been exposed to COVID-19. The CDR3, as DNA: TGTGCCACCACAAGGGGGGGAGTGGGCAATCAGCCCCAGCATTTT. It encodes CATTRGGVGNQPQHF.